The present T cell receptor beta chain was sequenced within a study of blood T cells in healthy people across ages. The CDR3 has 12 residues. Between the trimmed V and J ends, which lost 4 bases and 4 bases, there was a span of 11 bases. Germline V gives CDR1 DFQATT, CDR2 SNEGSKA (reference sequence). Details on this clonotype: Its antigen is as yet unknown.

Using a J-beta primer mix together with a sample-barcoded 5' primer, a second PCR was run for roughly 7 to 12 cycles. TCRdb analysed the 5' RACE reads with MiXCR anew, one entry per CDR3 protein. This table holds about 1 million distinct CDR3 sequences, approximately 25% found once. Study observations and caveats: Whereas aged donors had fewer naive CD4+ cells, long-lived donors had more of them and higher diversity.

The data also belong to a second study, concerning T cells of mothers and their children. From that study: No persistent microchimeric T cell clones were detected.

Sequenced material: blood. The chain combines TRBV20-1 with TRBJ2-7; D ambiguous. This clonotype was obtained from a girl aged 2 to 9 in good health. The CDR3 loop is CSANTETYEQYF. CDR3 bases: TGCAGTGCTAACACGGAGACTTACGAGCAGTACTTC.